The entry below gives a single TCR beta chain sequence along with its context. Method: immunoSEQ multiplex PCR; TCRdb's copy keeps in-frame clones and lacks some. Among about 320,000 clones listed, under 90% were seen once. Before being deemed recovered, Cohort 3 donors had two negative PCRs, clearance, or symptom resolution. The sample belongs to a study of blood T cell repertoires in COVID-19. Looked up from germline, CDR1 is MDHEN and CDR2 is SYDVKM. CDR3 length: 15 residues. Unmatched junction bases numbered 11, after V lost 6 bases and J lost 5 bases. The chain recombines TRBV28 with TRBJ2-7, with 9 bases matching TRBD1. The sequencing input was PBMCs or T cells enriched from blood (not recorded which). This clonotype originated in a man aged 55 to 69 who had recovered from COVID-19. The CDR3 DNA sequence: TGTGCCAGCAGGCCGGGACAGGGTCTTTCCCACGAGCAGTACTTC. This codes for CASRPGQGLSHEQYF.